A single sample gave rise to the 5 T cell receptor beta chains below, sequenced in a study of T cell repertoires in cytomegalovirus infection. TCRdb passed the reads through MiXCR, listing each CDR3 protein once. The sample lists about 450,000 distinct CDR3 sequences; roughly 31% were seen once. The specimen was PBMCs. Receptor source: a human donor in good health (CMV status not recorded). Some clones in this sample may be carry-over from other donors' samples.

This clonotype has ten or more counts. V gene TRBV7-9 combines with J gene TRBJ1-2; TRBD1 matches 10 bases. This CDR3 has 13 residues. V was clipped by 5 bases and J by 6 bases; unmatched bases: 3. The germline V gene encodes CDR1 SEHNR and CDR2 FQNEAQ (reference sequence). The CDR3, as DNA: TGTGCCAGCAGCGGGGACAGGGGAGATGGCTACACCTTC. Protein: CASSGDRGDGYTF.

A word on this clonotype: A read error may explain this, as a much larger clone is one base away. The conserved closing phenylalanine or tryptophan is absent in this CDR3, likely reflecting a read error. The rearrangement joins TRBV12-3 or TRBV12-4 to TRBJ2-1; weak D call: TRBD2 (7 bases). The CDR3 runs 14 residues. The V end lost 5 bases, the J end lost 1 base, and 9 bases lay between the germline ends. CDR3 residues: CASSKGGSYNEQFL. CDR3 nucleotides: TGTGCCAGCAGTAAGGGGGGGTCCTACAATGAGCAGTTCTTA.

J is TRBJ1-5 and V is TRBV20-1; unclear D gene. Germline assignment: CDR1 DFQATT and CDR2 SNEGSKA (reference sequence). Trimming shortened V by 6 bases and J by 15 bases, and 33 bases separated the two germline ends. The CDR3 spans 16 residues. The CDR3 DNA sequence: TGCAGTGCCGAAGCTCTGGCGGGGAATAGCAATCAGCCCACGCATTTT. Amino acid sequence: CSAEALAGNSNQPTHF.

This clonotype was detected once. This could be a read error, since a much larger clone is one nucleotide away. The gene calls are TRBV7-2 and TRBJ1-5; no clear D. The germline V gene has CDR1 SGHTA and CDR2 FQGNSA. This CDR3 is 16 amino acids long. DNA for the CDR3: TGTGCCAGCAGCTTAGATAGCGGACCGAGCAATCAGCACCAGCATTTT. As protein: CASSLDSGPSNQHQHF.

This clonotype was seen ten or more times. The chain links TRBV12-3 or TRBV12-4 to TRBJ2-2; possibly TRBD1 for D (7 bases). This CDR3 region has 13 residues. V lost 11 bases and J lost 2, with 12 bases in between. The CDR3 coding sequence is TGTGCCGGGCGGGACAGAAACACCGGGGAGCTGTTTTTT. Translating it yields CAGRDRNTGELFF.